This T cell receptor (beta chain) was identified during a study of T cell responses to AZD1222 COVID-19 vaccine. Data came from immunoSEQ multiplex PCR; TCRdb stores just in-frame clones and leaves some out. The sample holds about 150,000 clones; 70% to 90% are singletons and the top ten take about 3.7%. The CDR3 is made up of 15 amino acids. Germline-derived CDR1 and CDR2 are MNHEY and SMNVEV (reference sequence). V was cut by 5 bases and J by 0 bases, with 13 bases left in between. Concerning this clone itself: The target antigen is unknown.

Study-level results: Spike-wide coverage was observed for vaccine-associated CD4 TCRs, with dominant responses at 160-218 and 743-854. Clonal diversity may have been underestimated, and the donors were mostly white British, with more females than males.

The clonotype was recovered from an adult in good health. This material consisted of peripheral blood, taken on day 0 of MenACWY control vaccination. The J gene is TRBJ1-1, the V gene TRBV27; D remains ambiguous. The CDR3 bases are TGTGCCAGCAGTGCTACGATCAAAATGAACACTGAAGCTTTCTTT. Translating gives CASSATIKMNTEAFF.